A selection of T cell receptor beta chains follows, all from one sample in a study of blood T cell repertoires in COVID-19. Generated by immunoSEQ multiplex PCR, the TCRdb table keeps only in-frame clones and is missing some. The data show tens of thousands of clones, around 86% seen once. Sequencing input: peripheral blood. These receptor sequences come from a human donor in a cohort sampled during active COVID-19. Each CDR3 is given with its conserved first and last residue. The order of the fields is clone size, CDR3 length, V gene, D gene, J gene, CDR3 protein, CDR3 DNA. D genes are given only for firm matches. Rows give clone size only sometimes, using once, few, many, or a class for an expanded clone.

size: NA
length: 15
V: TRBV6-5
D: TRBD1
J: TRBJ2-7
CDR3: CASSSYRDRGYEQYF
DNA: TGTGCCAGCAGTTCGTACCGGGACAGGGGGTACGAGCAGTACTTC

size: NA
length: 14
V: TRBV10-3
D: NA
J: TRBJ2-1
CDR3: CAISAPQGWDEQFF
DNA: TGTGCCATCAGTGCCCCCCAGGGCTGGGATGAGCAGTTCTTC

size: NA
length: 12
V: TRBV20-1
D: NA
J: TRBJ2-1
CDR3: CSASRSGNEQFF
DNA: TGCAGTGCTAGTAGATCGGGAAATGAGCAGTTCTTC

size: NA
length: 15
V: TRBV18
D: NA
J: TRBJ2-7
CDR3: CASSPSGTGDYEQYF
DNA: TGTGCCAGCTCCCCATCTGGGACGGGAGACTACGAGCAGTACTTC

size: NA
length: 16
V: TRBV24-1
D: TRBD1
J: TRBJ2-3
CDR3: CATSDATGGADDTQYF
DNA: TGTGCCACCAGTGATGCAACAGGGGGCGCGGATGATACGCAGTATTTT

size: NA
length: 14
V: TRBV5-1
D: NA
J: TRBJ1-4
CDR3: CASSLTGKQEKLFF
DNA: TGCGCCAGCAGCTTGACCGGGAAGCAGGAAAAACTGTTTTTT

size: NA
length: 14
V: TRBV30
D: NA
J: TRBJ2-2
CDR3: CAWMRPGGAGELFF
DNA: TGTGCCTGGATGCGACCGGGGGGCGCCGGGGAGCTGTTTTTT

size: NA
length: 16
V: TRBV19
D: TRBD2
J: TRBJ2-2
CDR3: CASSISLGLALGELFF
DNA: TGTGCCAGTAGTATCTCCCTGGGACTAGCCCTCGGGGAGCTGTTTTTT

size: NA
length: 14
V: TRBV7-9
D: NA
J: TRBJ2-7
CDR3: CASSSQGGLLEQYF
DNA: TGTGCCAGCAGCTCCCAGGGGGGCCTGCTGGAGCAGTACTTC

size: few
length: 16
V: TRBV5-6
D: NA
J: TRBJ2-2
CDR3: CASSLALDVVTGELFF
DNA: TGTGCCAGCAGCTTGGCCCTAGATGTTGTCACCGGGGAGCTGTTTTTT

size: NA
length: 14
V: TRBV7-8
D: NA
J: TRBJ1-5
CDR3: CASSFMEGNQPQHF
DNA: TGTGCCAGCAGCTTTATGGAGGGCAATCAGCCCCAGCATTTT

size: NA
length: 15
V: TRBV7-9
D: TRBD1
J: TRBJ2-1
CDR3: CASTVGTGGSHEQFF
DNA: TGTGCCAGCACCGTCGGGACAGGTGGGTCGCATGAGCAGTTCTTC

size: NA
length: 17
V: TRBV25-1
D: NA
J: TRBJ1-4
CDR3: CASSEWGGLGTNEKLFF
DNA: TGTGCCAGCAGTGAATGGGGGGGGCTAGGGACTAATGAAAAACTGTTTTTT

size: NA
length: 16
V: TRBV5-1
D: TRBD1
J: TRBJ1-1
CDR3: CASSSRDRGPNTEAFF
DNA: TGCGCCAGCAGCTCCCGGGACAGGGGCCCGAACACTGAAGCTTTCTTT

size: NA
length: 13
V: TRBV19
D: TRBD1
J: TRBJ2-7
CDR3: CASSIVTGVEQYF
DNA: TGTGCCAGTAGTATAGTTACAGGGGTAGAGCAGTACTTC

size: NA
length: 15
V: TRBV19
D: TRBD1
J: TRBJ2-7
CDR3: CASTKRTGRSYEQYF
DNA: TGTGCCAGTACAAAGAGGACAGGCCGCTCCTACGAGCAGTACTTC

size: NA
length: 15
V: TRBV2
D: TRBD2
J: TRBJ2-7
CDR3: CASRSRLAATYEQYF
DNA: TGTGCCAGCAGATCGAGACTAGCGGCAACCTACGAGCAGTACTTC

size: once
length: 15
V: TRBV7-8
D: NA
J: TRBJ2-1
CDR3: CASAAGGPTYNEQFF
DNA: TGTGCCAGCGCAGCGGGCGGGCCGACCTACAATGAGCAGTTCTTC

size: NA
length: 15
V: TRBV19
D: NA
J: TRBJ2-1
CDR3: CASSITGPGNNEQFF
DNA: TGTGCCAGTAGTATAACAGGGCCTGGGAACAATGAGCAGTTCTTC

size: NA
length: 18
V: TRBV19
D: TRBD2
J: TRBJ2-1
CDR3: CASSIRGPGLAGPNEQFF
DNA: TGTGCCAGTAGTATAAGGGGGCCGGGACTAGCGGGCCCCAATGAGCAGTTCTTC

size: NA
length: 17
V: TRBV24-1
D: TRBD2
J: TRBJ2-5
CDR3: CATSDPVASGRGETQYF
DNA: TGTGCCACCAGTGACCCCGTGGCTAGCGGGAGAGGAGAGACCCAGTACTTC

size: NA
length: 16
V: TRBV7-2
D: TRBD2
J: TRBJ2-5
CDR3: CASSLALVGTMATQYF
DNA: TGTGCCAGCAGCTTAGCGCTGGTCGGGACTATGGCGACCCAGTACTTC

size: few
length: 13
V: TRBV5-1
D: NA
J: TRBJ2-7
CDR3: CASSLNRLDEQYF
DNA: TGCGCCAGCAGCTTGAACAGGCTCGACGAGCAGTACTTC

size: NA
length: 14
V: TRBV6-5
D: NA
J: TRBJ1-4
CDR3: CASSQQGTNEKLFF
DNA: TGTGCCAGCAGTCAACAGGGTACTAATGAAAAACTGTTTTTT

size: NA
length: 16
V: TRBV5-1
D: TRBD2
J: TRBJ2-3
CDR3: CASTQTSGGGRDTQYF
DNA: TGCGCCAGCACGCAGACTAGCGGGGGGGGTAGGGATACGCAGTATTTT

size: NA
length: 13
V: TRBV28
D: NA
J: TRBJ1-1
CDR3: CASSSYEDTEAFF
DNA: TGTGCCAGCAGTTCCTACGAGGACACTGAAGCTTTCTTT

size: NA
length: 15
V: TRBV18
D: NA
J: TRBJ1-6
CDR3: CASSPVRLTNSPLHF
DNA: TGTGCCAGCTCACCAGTCAGGTTGACCAATTCACCCCTCCACTTT

size: once
length: 14
V: TRBV14
D: NA
J: TRBJ1-1
CDR3: CASSQGVRVGRAFF
DNA: TGTGCCAGCAGCCAAGGGGTCAGGGTGGGGCGAGCTTTCTTT

size: NA
length: 14
V: TRBV5-4
D: TRBD1
J: TRBJ2-1
CDR3: CASSRDRASGEQFF
DNA: TGTGCCAGCAGCCGGGACAGGGCGTCGGGTGAGCAGTTCTTC

size: NA
length: 11
V: TRBV30
D: NA
J: TRBJ2-1
CDR3: CAWGQYNEQFF
DNA: TGTGCCTGGGGCCAGTACAATGAGCAGTTCTTC

size: NA
length: 15
V: TRBV5-6
D: TRBD2
J: TRBJ2-3
CDR3: CASSELGRGTDTQYF
DNA: TGTGCCAGCAGCGAGCTGGGGCGGGGGACAGATACGCAGTATTTT

size: NA
length: 17
V: TRBV6-6
D: NA
J: TRBJ2-1
CDR3: CASSPHPRPSSYNEQFF
DNA: TGTGCCAGCAGTCCGCACCCCCGTCCGAGCTCCTACAATGAGCAGTTCTTC

size: NA
length: 15
V: TRBV7-9
D: TRBD1
J: TRBJ2-3
CDR3: CASSSGTGEADTQYF
DNA: TGTGCCAGCAGCTCTGGGACAGGGGAAGCAGATACGCAGTATTTT

size: NA
length: 16
V: TRBV10-3
D: NA
J: TRBJ2-3
CDR3: CAISEAGFPRTDTQYF
DNA: TGTGCCATCAGTGAGGCAGGCTTCCCACGCACAGATACGCAGTATTTT

size: NA
length: 15
V: TRBV5-4
D: NA
J: TRBJ1-3
CDR3: CASSQGPGEGNTIYF
DNA: TGTGCCAGCAGCCAGGGACCGGGGGAGGGAAACACCATATATTTT

size: few
length: 15
V: TRBV7-2
D: TRBD1
J: TRBJ2-2
CDR3: CASSFKTGGTGELFF
DNA: TGTGCCAGCAGCTTTAAGACAGGGGGGACCGGGGAGCTGTTTTTT

size: NA
length: 14
V: TRBV4-2
D: TRBD1
J: TRBJ1-1
CDR3: CASSQVDRETEAFF
DNA: TGTGCCAGCAGCCAAGTTGACAGGGAGACTGAAGCTTTCTTT

size: NA
length: 14
V: TRBV20-1
D: NA
J: TRBJ1-1
CDR3: CSAGGGGSNTEAFF
DNA: TGCAGTGCTGGTGGGGGAGGGTCGAACACTGAAGCTTTCTTT

size: NA
length: 15
V: TRBV5-8
D: NA
J: TRBJ1-2
CDR3: CASTLVIRDIDGYTF
DNA: TGTGCCAGCACCTTAGTTATCCGGGACATCGATGGCTACACCTTC

size: NA
length: 14
V: TRBV13
D: NA
J: TRBJ1-4
CDR3: CASSLAGVNEKLFF
DNA: TGTGCCAGCAGCTTAGCGGGGGTTAATGAAAAACTGTTTTTT

size: NA
length: 15
V: TRBV5-1
D: TRBD1
J: TRBJ2-7
CDR3: CASSRPGQGRDEQYF
DNA: TGCGCCAGCAGCCGGCCGGGACAGGGGAGAGACGAGCAGTACTTC

size: NA
length: 17
V: TRBV4-1
D: NA
J: TRBJ1-1
CDR3: CASSHPPAGPMNTEAFF
DNA: TGCGCCAGCAGCCATCCACCGGCAGGGCCTATGAACACTGAAGCTTTCTTT

size: NA
length: 15
V: TRBV19
D: TRBD1
J: TRBJ1-6
CDR3: CASSIGTGRDSPLHF
DNA: TGTGCCAGTAGTATCGGGACAGGGAGAGATTCACCCCTCCACTTT

size: NA
length: 15
V: TRBV24-1
D: TRBD1
J: TRBJ2-3
CDR3: CATSDDGTGGDTQYF
DNA: TGTGCCACCAGTGATGACGGGACAGGGGGGGATACGCAGTATTTT

size: NA
length: 13
V: TRBV19
D: NA
J: TRBJ1-5
CDR3: CASSSDRDQPQHF
DNA: TGTGCCAGTAGTTCGGACAGAGATCAGCCCCAGCATTTT

size: NA
length: 15
V: TRBV18
D: TRBD2
J: TRBJ2-5
CDR3: CASSIARGVQETQYF
DNA: TGTGCCAGCTCAATCGCACGGGGGGTGCAAGAGACCCAGTACTTC

size: NA
length: 15
V: TRBV6-5
D: NA
J: TRBJ1-6
CDR3: CASRTKTGYNSPLHF
DNA: TGTGCCAGCAGGACTAAGACAGGTTATAATTCACCCCTCCACTTT

size: NA
length: 16
V: TRBV6-5
D: TRBD1
J: TRBJ2-7
CDR3: CASSSGPQGASYEQYF
DNA: TGTGCCAGCAGTTCCGGGCCACAGGGGGCCTCCTACGAGCAGTACTTC

size: NA
length: 14
V: TRBV3-1/TRBV3-2
D: NA
J: TRBJ1-1
CDR3: CASSPSDRNTEAFF
DNA: TGTGCCAGCAGCCCATCGGACAGGAACACTGAAGCTTTCTTT

size: NA
length: 11
V: TRBV29-1
D: NA
J: TRBJ2-5
CDR3: CSVIRGETQYF
DNA: TGCAGCGTTATTAGGGGCGAGACCCAGTACTTC

size: NA
length: 15
V: TRBV2
D: NA
J: TRBJ2-1
CDR3: CASTPGSTYYNEQFF
DNA: TGTGCCAGCACTCCCGGGTCTACCTACTACAATGAGCAGTTCTTC